This TCR beta chain was observed in a study of cytomegalovirus exposure and HLA in healthy donors. Germline loops: CDR1 MNHEY, CDR2 SMNVEV (reference sequence). Losses at the gene ends were 6 bases for V and 1 base for J; bases not matched to a gene: 8. The length of the CDR3 is 15 residues. The PCR made use of 60 Vbeta and 13 Jbeta primers. In the source study's methods: In a later analysis, of around 85 million unique beta chains, some 10 million appeared in at least two donors. The protocol was immunoSEQ multiplex PCR, while the TCRdb copy is restricted to in-frame clones and leaves out a portion. The V and J calls and clone size come from that table; D and trimming were worked out from the DNA. The table records 75,000 to 95,000 clones, about 78% of them present only once. On this clone: The antigen remains unidentified.

Study conclusions and caveats: Follow-up analysis found HLA locus-dependent TCR association rates, highest for DRB1 and lowest for HLA-C. Generally TCR sequences proved uncommon, though certain public TCRs appeared in numerous donors.

The chain is built from TRBV27 and TRBJ1-1, with 7 nucleotides matching TRBD1. The sequenced material came from PBMCs. This TCR was recovered from a man in his forties or fifties in good health and CMV-seronegative. CDR3 region: CASSPGGQANTEAFF. The CDR3 nucleotides are TGTGCCAGCAGCCCCGGAGGACAGGCGAACACTGAAGCTTTCTTT.